Below are 14 T cell receptor beta chains sequenced from a single sample in a study of blood T cell repertoires in COVID-19. Profiled with immunoSEQ multiplex PCR; TCRdb holds only in-frame clones, not every one. The table has 310,000 or so clones, about 87% seen once. The specimen sequenced was peripheral blood. The receptor set was obtained from a man under 40 with COVID-19, enrolled during active disease.

The DNA of the CDR3 is TGTGCCAGCAGTTACTCGAGTATAGCCAAAAACATTCAGTACTTC. Amino acid sequence: CASSYSSIAKNIQYF. The rearrangement links TRBV6-2 or TRBV6-3 to TRBJ2-4; D uncertain. The germline gives CDR1 MNHEY, CDR2 SVGEGT. Trimming left V 0 bases short and J 0 bases short, with 6 bases between. CDR3 length: 15 amino acids.

The chain recombines TRBV7-3 with TRBJ2-5, with TRBD1 as a possible D gene (5 bases). Germline V CDR1 and CDR2: SGHTA, FQGTGA. The germline V and J ends were trimmed by 2 bases and 2 bases, with 9 bases remaining between them. The CDR3 has 14 amino acids. This CDR3 reads CASSLSGIQETQYF. In DNA, the CDR3 is TGTGCCAGCAGCTTATCAGGGATTCAAGAGACCCAGTACTTC.

The chain recombines TRBV25-1 with TRBJ1-1; no definite D call. Trimming cost V 1 base and J 0 bases, with 3 bases left between them. Germline lookup yields CDR1 MGHDK and CDR2 SYGVNS. The length of the CDR3 is 13 residues. CDR3 region: CASSEFMNTEAFF. CDR3 bases: TGTGCCAGCAGTGAATTCATGAACACTGAAGCTTTCTTT.

This sequence joins TRBV5-1 and TRBJ1-6, with no clear D. Trimming cost V 1 base and J 8 bases, with 10 bases left between them. Germline V gene sequence: CDR1 SGHRS, CDR2 YFSETQ. CDR3 length equals 14 residues. CDR3 DNA: TGCGCCAGCAGCTTGAACACCGCCGATTCACCCCTCCACTTT. This gives the protein CASSLNTADSPLHF. Using reference TRBV5-1 and TRBJ1-6 for the parts outside the CDR3, the full variable domain is KAGVTQTPRYLIKTRGQQVTLSCSPISGHRSVSWYQQTPGQGLQFLFEYFSETQRNKGNFPGRFSGRQFSNSRSEMNVSTLELGDSALYLCASSLNTADSPLHFGNGTRLTVT.

The rearrangement joins TRBV4-2 to TRBJ2-1; 9 positions agree with TRBD2. The V and J ends lost 1 base and 3 bases, in that order; junction bases with no gene match: 13. The germline CDR1 and CDR2 sequences are LGHNA and YNFKEQ. This CDR3 is 19 amino acids long. The CDR3 sequence: CASSQVNLIAGEVYNEQFF. The CDR3 coding sequence is TGTGCCAGCAGCCAAGTTAATCTGATAGCGGGAGAGGTCTACAATGAGCAGTTCTTC.

The chain joins TRBV11-2 to TRBJ2-2; 7 nucleotides line up with TRBD2. The length of the CDR3 is 16 residues. Germline loops: CDR1 SGHAT, CDR2 FQNNGV. The J segment lost 5 bases and the V segment lost 2 bases, leaving 8 bases of the junction unmatched. The CDR3 coding sequence is TGTGCCAGCAGCTTAACTCGCGGGAGTACAACCGGGGAGCTGTTTTTT. As protein: CASSLTRGSTTGELFF.

The V call is TRBV6-5, the J call TRBJ1-4, with a weak D call TRBD1 (6 bases). Germline CDR1 is MNHEY and CDR2 is SVGAGI. This CDR3 comprises 15 residues. Trimming removed 6 bases at V and 0 bases at J, with 11 bases between. CDR3 DNA: TGTGCCAGCAGCTTAAACAGGGCAACTAATGAAAAACTGTTTTTT. The encoded protein is CASSLNRATNEKLFF.

In its sample, this clone was seen a few times. The chain is built from TRBV4-3 and TRBJ2-7, with a possible D match to TRBD2 (5 bases). V was pared by 1 base and J by 4 bases, with 8 bases between. This CDR3 spans 13 amino acids. Germline V gives CDR1 LGHNA, CDR2 YSLEER. CDR3 bases: TGCGCCAGCAGCCAAGGGAGGCTTTACGAGCAGTACTTC. Encoded protein: CASSQGRLYEQYF.

The V gene is TRBV7-8, the J gene TRBJ2-7; the D gene could be TRBD1 or TRBD2 (7 bases each). The CDR3 loop spans 16 amino acids. The V gene lost 5 bases and the J gene lost 2 bases, with 19 bases spanning the gap. CDR1 is SGHVS and CDR2 is FQNEAQ in the germline V gene. CDR3 DNA: TGTGCCAGCAGCCTAGGGGGCGCGGGAGATACCTACGAGCAGTACTTC. As protein: CASSLGGAGDTYEQYF.

V usage is TRBV4-1 and J usage is TRBJ2-3; TRBD2 matches at 14 bases. V was pared by 3 bases and J by 1 base, with 9 bases of the junction left unmatched. CDR1 and CDR2 (germline): MGHRA, YSYEKL. This CDR3 has 19 residues. CDR3 sequence: CASSQGLAGVGVRTDTQYF. In DNA, the CDR3 is TGCGCCAGCAGCCAGGGACTAGCGGGAGTCGGGGTCCGCACAGATACGCAGTATTTT.

Only one count was recorded for this clone. The V and J genes are TRBV3-1 (or the pseudogene TRBV3-2) and TRBJ1-3, with D unresolved. The germline gives CDR1 LGHDT, CDR2 YNNKEL (reference sequence). The CDR3 runs 16 residues. Trimming took 5 bases from V and 0 from J, leaving 14 bases between them. The CDR3 loop is CASSATGGYSGNTIYF. The CDR3 coding sequence is TGTGCCAGCAGCGCAACCGGAGGATACTCTGGAAACACCATATATTTT.

The rearrangement joins TRBV19 to TRBJ1-1, with D maybe TRBD1 (5 bases). The germline V gene has CDR1 LNHDA and CDR2 SQIVND (reference sequence). The CDR3 extends over 14 amino acids. V shed 1 base and J shed 2 bases, with 8 bases lying between them. In DNA form, the CDR3 reads TGTGCCAGTAGTATAGGGAGGGGAAACACTGAAGCTTTCTTT. It encodes CASSIGRGNTEAFF.

The chain employs TRBV7-9 and TRBJ2-7; D is possibly TRBD1 (5 bases). CDR3 length: 17 residues. V lost 3 bases and J 2 bases, leaving 20 bases between the germline ends. Germline assignment: CDR1 SEHNR and CDR2 FQNEAQ (reference sequence). CDR3 nucleotides: TGTGCCAGCAGCTTCCCCTCCCGGCAGGGCCGGACCTACGAGCAGTACTTC. Encoded protein: CASSFPSRQGRTYEQYF.

V gene TRBV19 combines with J gene TRBJ2-1; 12 bases align to TRBD2. The trim removed 4 bases at V and 7 bases at J, leaving 5 bases unmatched. Germline V lookup: CDR1 LNHDA, CDR2 SQIVND (reference sequence). The CDR3 sequence is 15 residues long. The CDR3 nucleotides read TGTGCCAGTAGTAGTCCGGGGACTAGCGGGAATGAGCAGTTCTTC. This encodes CASSSPGTSGNEQFF.